Below are 23 T cell receptor beta chains sequenced from a single sample in a study of T cell repertoires in cytomegalovirus infection. No antigen has been identified for these receptors. MiXCR, applied by TCRdb to the reads, yields one record per CDR3 protein. The sample includes hundreds of thousands of distinct CDR3 sequences, around a third seen only once; the top ten take 12%. This material consisted of cultured CD8+ T cells from PBMCs, taken from culture after CMV antigen stimulation. The source of these receptors is a human donor in good health (CMV status not recorded). Some clones in this sample may be carry-over from other donors' samples.

Comments on this clonotype: The junction departs from the called germline gene at one end, perhaps through a read error. This chain uses TRBV5-4 with TRBJ2-1; possible D gene TRBD1, 5 bases. The CDR3 has 15 residues. Germline V gene sequence: CDR1 SGHNT, CDR2 YYREEE (reference sequence). As DNA, the CDR3 is TGTGTCAGCAGCCGAAATCCCGACAGCTACAATGAGCAGTTCTTC. Translation gives CVSSRNPDSYNEQFF. The variable domain in full, completed from reference TRBV5-4 and TRBJ2-1, reads ETGVTQSPTHLIKTRGQQVTLRCSSQSGHNTVSWYQQALGQGPQFIFQYYREEENGRGNFPPRFSGLQFPNYSSELNVNALELDDSALYLCVSSRNPDSYNEQFFGPGTRLTVL.

This clonotype came up a few times. The chain carries TRBV4-3 and TRBJ2-1; D might be TRBD1 or TRBD2, each matching 5 bases. V lost 5 bases, J lost 6 bases, and 14 bases lay in between. Germline V CDR1 and CDR2: LGHNA, YSLEER. The CDR3 has 14 amino acids. In DNA, the CDR3 is TGCGCCAGCAGCAAGGGGTTTACTAGCAATGAGCAGTTCTTC. Its translation is CASSKGFTSNEQFF.

This clonotype was counted only a few times. This chain links TRBV4-3 with TRBJ2-1, with 9 bases lining up with TRBD2. Germline V gene lookup returns CDR1 LGHNA and CDR2 YSLEER. There are 19 residues in the CDR3. After removal of 0 bases from V and 2 bases from J, the junction contained 11 bases not matched to a gene. The CDR3 protein is CASSQDLQNSGGAYNEQFF. The CDR3 nucleotides are TGCGCCAGCAGCCAAGACCTCCAGAATAGCGGGGGAGCCTACAATGAGCAGTTCTTC.

The CDR3 protein is CASTWGSSLEAFF. In DNA form, the CDR3 reads TGTGCCAGTACTTGGGGTTCCTCACTGGAAGCTTTCTTT. V and J are TRBV19 and TRBJ1-1; D is ambiguous. Germline CDR1 is LNHDA and CDR2 is SQIVND (reference sequence). Between the trimmed V and J ends, which lost 7 bases and 8 bases, there was a span of 17 bases. The CDR3 runs to 13 residues. Supplemented by reference TRBV19 and TRBJ1-1, the full variable domain reads DGGITQSPKYLFRKEGQNVTLSCEQNLNHDAMYWYRQDPGQGLRLIYYSQIVNDFQKGDIAEGYSVSREKKESFPLTVTSAQKNPTAFYLCASTWGSSLEAFFGQGTRLTVV.

The table lists this clonotype with a few counts. The rearrangement joins TRBV19 to TRBJ2-1; D might be TRBD1 or TRBD2, each matching 5 bases. Trimming took off 3 bases at V and 2 bases at J, with 17 bases between the two ends. CDR1 LNHDA and CDR2 SQIVND come from the germline V gene (reference sequence). CDR3 length: 17 residues. The CDR3: CASSIGSWGFTYNEQFF. The CDR3 DNA reads TGTGCCAGTAGTATCGGCTCGTGGGGGTTTACCTACAATGAGCAGTTCTTC.

V and J are TRBV6-5 and TRBJ2-7, with D uncertain. V dropped 4 bases and J dropped 2 bases, with 18 bases sitting between them. CDR1 and CDR2 (germline): MNHEY, SVGAGI. The length of the CDR3 is 16 residues. The CDR3 nucleotides read TGTGCCAGCAGTTCCCCCGTTTGGGCCTTGCCCTACGAGCAGTACTTC. Amino acid sequence: CASSSPVWALPYEQYF.

The chain joins TRBV7-6 to TRBJ1-5, with TRBD1 as a possible D gene (5 bases). Germline CDR1 and CDR2: SGHVS and FNYEAQ. This CDR3 region has 13 residues. V was cut by 5 bases and J by 4 bases, with 9 bases left in between. In DNA, the CDR3 is TGTGCCAGCAGCCACGGGGCAAATCAGCCCCAGCATTTT. It codes for CASSHGANQPQHF.

The rearrangement links TRBV20-1 to TRBJ1-2, with D possibly TRBD1 on 5 matching bases. The CDR3 totals 10 residues. Germline-derived CDR1 and CDR2 are DFQATT and SNEGSKA (reference sequence). Trimming removed 6 bases at V and 10 bases at J, with 12 bases between. The CDR3 is CSATGTYYTF. The CDR3 bases are TGCAGTGCAACCGGGACGTACTACACCTTC.

As to this clonotype: At one of its ends the junction is not consistent with the germline gene, which may arise from a read error. This rearrangement joins TRBV7-6 to TRBJ1-2; 8 nucleotides line up with TRBD1. Germline loops: CDR1 SGHVS, CDR2 FNYEAQ. The CDR3 spans 14 residues. The CDR3 loop is CVSSLGQGSYGYTF. In nucleotides, the CDR3 is TGTGTCAGCAGCTTAGGACAGGGAAGCTATGGCTACACCTTC. The variable domain in full, completed from reference TRBV7-6 and TRBJ1-2, reads GAGVSQSPRYKVTKRGQDVALRCDPISGHVSLYWYRQALGQGPEFLTYFNYEAQQDKSGLPNDRFSAERPEGSISTLTIQRTEQRDSAMYRCVSSLGQGSYGYTFGSGTRLTVV.

The V and J genes are TRBV7-6 and TRBJ2-7; 7 bases line up with TRBD1. This CDR3 contains 15 residues. V was clipped by 5 bases and J by 10 bases; unmatched bases: 17. CDR1 is SGHVS, CDR2 FNYEAQ, per germline. CDR3 nucleotides: TGTGCCAGCAGCGCCAACAGGGGTACCTCCAACAACCAGTACTTC. It yields the protein CASSANRGTSNNQYF.

This clonotype was seen more than once but under ten times. This chain joins TRBV20-1 and TRBJ1-6; 7 bases line up with TRBD1. CDR3 length equals 16 residues. The V gene's germline CDR1 is DFQATT and CDR2 SNEGSKA (reference sequence). With 3 bases clipped from V and 0 bases from J, the junction kept 5 bases outside the gene matches. The CDR3: CSASETGSSYNSPLHF. The CDR3 bases are TGCAGTGCTAGCGAGACAGGGAGCTCCTATAATTCACCCCTCCACTTT.

The chain couples TRBV7-9 to TRBJ2-1, with D perhaps assigned TRBD1 or TRBD2 (6 bases each). V lost 5 bases, J lost 12 bases, and 23 bases lay in between. CDR3 length equals 15 residues. CDR1 and CDR2 from the germline V gene are SEHNR and FQNEAQ (reference sequence). CDR3 in amino acids: CASSAAQWGARGQFF. CDR3 nucleotides: TGTGCCAGCAGCGCCGCCCAATGGGGGGCCCGTGGGCAGTTCTTC.

In its sample, this clonotype was seen a few times. This chain uses TRBV25-1 with TRBJ2-1; D unresolved. The CDR3 sequence is 14 residues long. Germline values: CDR1 MGHDK, CDR2 SYGVNS. Trimming stripped 6 bases from V and 9 bases from J, with 18 bases between. CDR3 DNA: TGTGCCAGCAGCCGCAACCCGGACCTCAGTGAGCAGTTCTTC. Protein sequence: CASSRNPDLSEQFF.

This chain links TRBV6-6 with TRBJ1-2; 10 nucleotides align to TRBD1. The V gene's germline CDR1 is MNHNY and CDR2 SVGAGI (reference sequence). Losses at the gene ends were 6 bases for V and 7 bases for J; bases not matched to a gene: 5. This CDR3 spans 13 amino acids. DNA of the CDR3: TGTGCCAGCAGGGGGACAGGGGAAGTTGGCTACACCTTC. It specifies CASRGTGEVGYTF.

The genes are TRBV12-3 or TRBV12-4 and TRBJ2-1; D might be TRBD2 (5 bases). The CDR3 is 12 amino acids. Trimming took off 8 bases at V and 4 bases at J, with 9 bases between the two ends. The CDR3 DNA follows: TGTGCCAGCTCTTGGGAGTACAATGAGCAGTTCTTC. Translating gives CASSWEYNEQFF.

V and J are TRBV27 and TRBJ2-7; D is undetermined. This CDR3 contains 14 residues. V was trimmed by 6 bases and J by 0 bases, leaving 12 bases between them. CDR1 and CDR2 from the germline V gene are MNHEY and SMNVEV (reference sequence). The DNA for the CDR3 is TGTGCCAGCAGCGGCGGATCTAGCTCCTACGAGCAGTACGTC. It encodes CASSGGSSSYEQYV.

Ten or more counts support this clonotype. J is TRBJ2-1 and V is TRBV7-6, with a tentative D call TRBD1 (5 bases). The germline CDR1 and CDR2 sequences are SGHVS and FNYEAQ. Between the trimmed V and J ends, which lost 5 bases and 0 bases, there was a span of 11 bases. The CDR3 totals 15 residues. The CDR3 spells CASSPTVSSYNEQFF. In DNA form, the CDR3 reads TGTGCCAGCAGCCCGACAGTGAGCTCCTACAATGAGCAGTTCTTC. The full variable domain, with the rest looked up from reference TRBV7-6 and TRBJ2-1, is GAGVSQSPRYKVTKRGQDVALRCDPISGHVSLYWYRQALGQGPEFLTYFNYEAQQDKSGLPNDRFSAERPEGSISTLTIQRTEQRDSAMYRCASSPTVSSYNEQFFGPGTRLTVL.

There are a few counts of this clonotype. V gene TRBV2 combines with J gene TRBJ2-1; D not resolved. With 1 base removed from V and 8 bases from J, the gap between germline ends came to 12 bases. The CDR3 spans 14 residues. Germline CDR1 is SNHLY and CDR2 is FYNNEI. In DNA, the CDR3 is TGTGCCAGCAGTGAAGGGCCTTACGACCATGAGCAGTTCTTC. Its translation is CASSEGPYDHEQFF. The full variable domain, completed using reference TRBV2 and TRBJ2-1, is EPEVTQTPSHQVTQMGQEVILRCVPISNHLYFYWYRQILGQKVEFLVSFYNNEISEKSEIFDDQFSVERPDGSNFTLKIRSTKLEDSAMYFCASSEGPYDHEQFFGPGTRLTVL.

The J gene is TRBJ2-2, the V gene TRBV6-5; 10 positions agree with TRBD1. The CDR3 contains 15 residues. Trimming at V came to 6 bases and at J to 5 bases, leaving 6 bases not matched to a gene. Germline V gene sequence: CDR1 MNHEY, CDR2 SVGAGI. DNA of the CDR3: TGTGCCAGCAGCTGGGACAGGGGACGGACCGGGGAGCTGTTTTTT. It yields the protein CASSWDRGRTGELFF.

This clonotype was found a few times. The V and J genes are TRBV24-1 and TRBJ1-2; TRBD1 is a possible D gene (5 bases). CDR3 size: 13 residues. Germline CDR1 KGHDR, CDR2 SFDVKD. V lost 3 bases and J 5 bases, leaving 9 bases between the germline ends. The CDR3 DNA follows: TGTGCCACCAGTGATCCGGGGGAGTATGGCTACACCTTC. This codes for CATSDPGEYGYTF.

In its sample, this clonotype was seen a few times. The chain is built from TRBV7-2 and TRBJ1-1; possible D gene TRBD1, 6 bases. The CDR3 contains 14 residues. The germline V gene encodes CDR1 SGHTA and CDR2 FQGNSA. The V gene lost 4 bases and the J gene lost 7 bases, with 16 bases spanning the gap. The CDR3 DNA reads as TGTGCCAGCAGCTCCGTAGGGGGGCAGAATGAAGCTTTCTTT. This encodes CASSSVGGQNEAFF.

The chain has TRBV7-6 and TRBJ2-7; 10 positions agree with TRBD1. The CDR3 is made up of 15 amino acids. Germline CDR1 reads SGHVS; CDR2 reads FNYEAQ. Germline trimming cut 6 bases from V and 5 bases from J; bases unmatched to any gene: 10. CDR3: CASRPAGTGDHEQYF. The CDR3 DNA follows: TGTGCCAGCAGACCCGCCGGGACAGGGGATCACGAGCAGTACTTC.

The chain uses TRBV11-2 and TRBJ1-2; TRBD1 is a possible D gene (5 bases). The V end lost 7 bases, the J end lost 7 bases, and 16 bases lay between the germline ends. Germline CDR1 is SGHAT and CDR2 is FQNNGV. CDR3 size: 13 residues. In DNA form, the CDR3 reads TGTGCCAGCACCATCGGGGGAATTCGTGGCTACACCTTC. Translation: CASTIGGIRGYTF.